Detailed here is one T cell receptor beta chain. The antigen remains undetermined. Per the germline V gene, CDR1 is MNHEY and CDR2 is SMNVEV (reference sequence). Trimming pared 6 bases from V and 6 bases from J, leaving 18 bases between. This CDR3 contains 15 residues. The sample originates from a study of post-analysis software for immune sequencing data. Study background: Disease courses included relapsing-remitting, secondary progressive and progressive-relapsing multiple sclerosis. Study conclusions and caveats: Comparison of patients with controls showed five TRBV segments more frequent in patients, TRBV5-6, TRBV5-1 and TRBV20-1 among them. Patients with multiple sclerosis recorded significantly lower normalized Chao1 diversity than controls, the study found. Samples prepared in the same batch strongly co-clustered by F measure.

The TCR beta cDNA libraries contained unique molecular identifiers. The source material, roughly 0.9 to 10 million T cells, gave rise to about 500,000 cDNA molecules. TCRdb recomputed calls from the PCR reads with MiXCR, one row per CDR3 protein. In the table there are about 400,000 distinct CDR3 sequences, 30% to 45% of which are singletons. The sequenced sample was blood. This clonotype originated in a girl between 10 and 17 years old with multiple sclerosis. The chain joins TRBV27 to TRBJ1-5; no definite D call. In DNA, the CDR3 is TGTGCCAGCAGACGGGGAGGCAGGATGGGTCAGCCCCAGCATTTT. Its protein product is CASRRGGRMGQPQHF.